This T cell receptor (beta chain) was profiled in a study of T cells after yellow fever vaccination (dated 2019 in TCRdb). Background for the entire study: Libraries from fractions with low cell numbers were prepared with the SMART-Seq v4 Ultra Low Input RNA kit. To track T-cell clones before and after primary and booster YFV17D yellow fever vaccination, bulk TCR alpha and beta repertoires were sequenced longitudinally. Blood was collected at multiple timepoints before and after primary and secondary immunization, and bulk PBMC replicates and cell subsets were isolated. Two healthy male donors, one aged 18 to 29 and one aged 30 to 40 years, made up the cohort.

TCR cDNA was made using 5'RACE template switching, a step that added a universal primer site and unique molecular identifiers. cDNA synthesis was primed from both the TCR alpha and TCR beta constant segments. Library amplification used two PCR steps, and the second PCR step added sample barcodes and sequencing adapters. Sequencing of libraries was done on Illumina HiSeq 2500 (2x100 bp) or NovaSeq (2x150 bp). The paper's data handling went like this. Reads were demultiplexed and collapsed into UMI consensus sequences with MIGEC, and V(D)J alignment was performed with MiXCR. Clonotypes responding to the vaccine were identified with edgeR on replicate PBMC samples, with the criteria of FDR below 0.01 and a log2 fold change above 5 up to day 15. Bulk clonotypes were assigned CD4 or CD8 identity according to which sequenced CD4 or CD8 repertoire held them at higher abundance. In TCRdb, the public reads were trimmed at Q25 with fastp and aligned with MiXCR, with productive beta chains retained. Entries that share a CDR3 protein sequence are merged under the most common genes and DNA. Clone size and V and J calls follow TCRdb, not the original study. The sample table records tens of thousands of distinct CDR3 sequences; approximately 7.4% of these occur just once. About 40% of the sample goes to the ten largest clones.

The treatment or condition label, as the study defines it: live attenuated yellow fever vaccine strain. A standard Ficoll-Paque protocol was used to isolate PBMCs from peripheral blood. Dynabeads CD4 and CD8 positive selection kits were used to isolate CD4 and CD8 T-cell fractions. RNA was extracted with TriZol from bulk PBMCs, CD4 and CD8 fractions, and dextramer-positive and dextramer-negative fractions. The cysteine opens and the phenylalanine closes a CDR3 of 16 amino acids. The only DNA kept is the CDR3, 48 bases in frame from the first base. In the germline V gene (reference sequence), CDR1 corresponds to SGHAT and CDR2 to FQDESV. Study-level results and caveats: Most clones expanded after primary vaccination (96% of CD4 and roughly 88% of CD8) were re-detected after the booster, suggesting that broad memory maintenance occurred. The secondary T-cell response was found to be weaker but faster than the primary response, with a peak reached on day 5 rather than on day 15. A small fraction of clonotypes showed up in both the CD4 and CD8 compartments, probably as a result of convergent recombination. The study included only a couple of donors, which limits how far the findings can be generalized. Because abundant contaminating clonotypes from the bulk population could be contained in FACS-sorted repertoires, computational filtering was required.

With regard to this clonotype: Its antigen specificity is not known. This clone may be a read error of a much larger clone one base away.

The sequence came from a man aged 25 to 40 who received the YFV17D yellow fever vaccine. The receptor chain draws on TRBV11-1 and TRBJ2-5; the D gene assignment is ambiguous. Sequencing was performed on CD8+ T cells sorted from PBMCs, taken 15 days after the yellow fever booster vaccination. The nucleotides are TGTGCCAGCAGCGAATACCCAAAGGGTGGAACAGAGACCCAGTCCTTC. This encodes CASSEYPKGGTETQSF.